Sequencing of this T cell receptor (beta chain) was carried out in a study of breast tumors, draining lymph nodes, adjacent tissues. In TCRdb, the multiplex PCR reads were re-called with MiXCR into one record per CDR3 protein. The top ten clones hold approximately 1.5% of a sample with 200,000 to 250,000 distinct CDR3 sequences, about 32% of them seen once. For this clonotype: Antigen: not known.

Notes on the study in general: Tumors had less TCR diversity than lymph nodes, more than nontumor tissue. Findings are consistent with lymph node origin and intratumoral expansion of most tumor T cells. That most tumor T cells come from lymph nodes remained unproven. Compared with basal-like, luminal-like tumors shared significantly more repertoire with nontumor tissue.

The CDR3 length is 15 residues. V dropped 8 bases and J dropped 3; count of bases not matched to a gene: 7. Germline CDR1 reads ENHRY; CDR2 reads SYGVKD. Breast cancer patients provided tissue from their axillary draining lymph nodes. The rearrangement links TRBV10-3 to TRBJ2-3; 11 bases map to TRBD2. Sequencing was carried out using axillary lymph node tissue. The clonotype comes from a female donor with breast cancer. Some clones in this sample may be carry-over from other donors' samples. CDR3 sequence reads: CAIRGSGRGTDTQYF. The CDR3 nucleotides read TGTGCCATCCGAGGTAGCGGGAGGGGAACAGATACGCAGTATTTT.